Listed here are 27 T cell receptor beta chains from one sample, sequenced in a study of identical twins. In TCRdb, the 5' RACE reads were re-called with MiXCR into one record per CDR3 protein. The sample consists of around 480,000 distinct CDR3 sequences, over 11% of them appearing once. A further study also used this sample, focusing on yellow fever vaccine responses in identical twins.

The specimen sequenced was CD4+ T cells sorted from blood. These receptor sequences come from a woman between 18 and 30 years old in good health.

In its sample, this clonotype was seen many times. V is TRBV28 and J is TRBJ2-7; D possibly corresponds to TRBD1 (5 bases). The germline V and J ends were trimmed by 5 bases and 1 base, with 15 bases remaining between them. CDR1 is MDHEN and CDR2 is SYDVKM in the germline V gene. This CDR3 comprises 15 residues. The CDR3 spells CASSMTALKSYEQYF. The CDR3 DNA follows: TGTGCCAGCAGTATGACAGCCTTAAAATCCTACGAGCAGTACTTC.

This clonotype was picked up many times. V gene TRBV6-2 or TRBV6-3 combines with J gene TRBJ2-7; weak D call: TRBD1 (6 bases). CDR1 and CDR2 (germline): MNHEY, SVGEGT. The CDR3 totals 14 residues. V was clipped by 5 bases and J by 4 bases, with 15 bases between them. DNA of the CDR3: TGTGCCAGCAGTCTACCGGGACAAACGTACGAGCAGTACTTC. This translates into CASSLPGQTYEQYF.

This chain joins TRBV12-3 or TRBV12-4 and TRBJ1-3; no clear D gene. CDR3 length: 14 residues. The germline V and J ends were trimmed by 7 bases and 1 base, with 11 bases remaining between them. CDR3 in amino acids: CASMIRISGNTIYF. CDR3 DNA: TGTGCCAGCATGATTCGGATTTCTGGAAACACCATATATTTT.

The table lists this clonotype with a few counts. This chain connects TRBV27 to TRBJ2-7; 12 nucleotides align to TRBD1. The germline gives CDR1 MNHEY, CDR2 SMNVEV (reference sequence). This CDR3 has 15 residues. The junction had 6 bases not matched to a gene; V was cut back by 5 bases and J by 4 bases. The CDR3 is CASSLRGQGAYEQYF. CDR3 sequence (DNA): TGTGCCAGCAGTCTACGGGGACAGGGGGCGTACGAGCAGTACTTC.

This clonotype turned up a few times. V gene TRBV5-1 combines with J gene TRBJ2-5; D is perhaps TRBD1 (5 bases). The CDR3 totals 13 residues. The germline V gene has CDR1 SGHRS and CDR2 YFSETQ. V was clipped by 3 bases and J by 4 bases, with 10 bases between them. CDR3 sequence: CASSYDSPETQYF. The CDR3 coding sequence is TGCGCCAGCAGCTATGACAGCCCAGAGACCCAGTACTTC.

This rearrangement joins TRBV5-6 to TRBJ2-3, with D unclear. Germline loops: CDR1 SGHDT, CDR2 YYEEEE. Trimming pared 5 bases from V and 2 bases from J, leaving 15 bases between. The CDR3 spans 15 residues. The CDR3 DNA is TGTGCCAGCAGTTACGGACGCGTAGTCACAGATACGCAGTATTTT. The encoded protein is CASSYGRVVTDTQYF.

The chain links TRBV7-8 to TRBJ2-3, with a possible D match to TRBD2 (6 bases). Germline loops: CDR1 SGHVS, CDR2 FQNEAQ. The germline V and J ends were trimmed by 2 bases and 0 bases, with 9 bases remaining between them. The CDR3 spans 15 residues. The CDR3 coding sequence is TGTGCCAGCAGCTTAAAGGACTATAGCACAGATACGCAGTATTTT. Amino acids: CASSLKDYSTDTQYF.

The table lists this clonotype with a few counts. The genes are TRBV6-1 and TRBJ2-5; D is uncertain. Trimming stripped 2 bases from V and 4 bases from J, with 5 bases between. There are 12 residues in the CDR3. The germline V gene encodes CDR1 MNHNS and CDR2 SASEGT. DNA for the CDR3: TGTGCCAGCAGTGAAATGATAGAGACCCAGTACTTC. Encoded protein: CASSEMIETQYF.

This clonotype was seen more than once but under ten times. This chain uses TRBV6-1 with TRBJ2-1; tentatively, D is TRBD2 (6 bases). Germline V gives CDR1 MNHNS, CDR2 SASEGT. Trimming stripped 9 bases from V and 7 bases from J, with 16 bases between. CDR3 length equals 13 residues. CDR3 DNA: TGTGCCAGTACATACGGGGGAAGTAATGAGCAGTTCTTC. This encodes CASTYGGSNEQFF.

CDR3 sequence reads: CASSKQGTRSYNEQFF. In DNA form, the CDR3 reads TGTGCCAGCAGCAAACAGGGAACCCGCTCCTACAATGAGCAGTTCTTC. The genes are TRBV6-1 and TRBJ2-1; TRBD1 might be the D (6 bases). CDR1 is MNHNS, CDR2 SASEGT, per germline. V dropped 6 bases and J dropped 0 bases, with 15 bases sitting between them. CDR3 length equals 16 residues.

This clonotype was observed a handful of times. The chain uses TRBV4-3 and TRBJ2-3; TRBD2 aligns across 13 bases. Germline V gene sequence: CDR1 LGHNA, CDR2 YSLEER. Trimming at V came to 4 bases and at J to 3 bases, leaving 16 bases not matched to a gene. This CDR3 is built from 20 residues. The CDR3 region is CASSPRGLAGKASGTDTQYF. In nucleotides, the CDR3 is TGCGCCAGCAGCCCTCGGGGACTAGCGGGAAAGGCGTCAGGGACAGATACGCAGTATTTT.

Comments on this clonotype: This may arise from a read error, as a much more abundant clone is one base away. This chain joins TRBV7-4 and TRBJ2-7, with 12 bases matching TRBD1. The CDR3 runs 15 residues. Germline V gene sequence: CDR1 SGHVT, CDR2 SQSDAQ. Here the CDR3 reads CASSFGTGGSHEQYF. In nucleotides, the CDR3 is TGTGCCAGCAGCTTCGGGACAGGGGGCTCCCACGAGCAGTACTTC.

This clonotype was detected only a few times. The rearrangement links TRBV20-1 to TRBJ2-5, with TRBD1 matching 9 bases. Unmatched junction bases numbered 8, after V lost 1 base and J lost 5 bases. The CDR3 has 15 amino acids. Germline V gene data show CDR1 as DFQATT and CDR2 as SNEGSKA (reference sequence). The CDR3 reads CSARVGQGNYETQYF. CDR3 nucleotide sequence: TGCAGTGCTAGAGTTGGACAGGGGAATTACGAGACCCAGTACTTC.

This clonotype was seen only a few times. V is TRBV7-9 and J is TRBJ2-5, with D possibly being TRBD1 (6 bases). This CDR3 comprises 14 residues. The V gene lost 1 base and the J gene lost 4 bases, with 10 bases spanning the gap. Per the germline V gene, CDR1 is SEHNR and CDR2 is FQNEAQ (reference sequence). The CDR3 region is CASSLGGQAETQYF. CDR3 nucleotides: TGTGCCAGCAGCTTAGGGGGGCAGGCAGAGACCCAGTACTTC.

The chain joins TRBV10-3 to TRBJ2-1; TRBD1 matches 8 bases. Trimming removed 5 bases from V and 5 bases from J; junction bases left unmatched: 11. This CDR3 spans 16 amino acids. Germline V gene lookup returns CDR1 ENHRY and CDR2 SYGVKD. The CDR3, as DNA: TGTGCCATCAGTAAGGCATCCGGGACAGGAAACAATGAGCAGTTCTTC. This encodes CAISKASGTGNNEQFF.

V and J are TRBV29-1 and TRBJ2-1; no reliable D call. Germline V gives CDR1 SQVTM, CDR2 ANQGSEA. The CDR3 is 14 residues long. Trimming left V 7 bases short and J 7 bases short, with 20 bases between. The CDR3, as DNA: TGCAGCGCCCTGGGTGGCGAGTTGAGGAATGAGCAGTTCTTC. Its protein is CSALGGELRNEQFF.

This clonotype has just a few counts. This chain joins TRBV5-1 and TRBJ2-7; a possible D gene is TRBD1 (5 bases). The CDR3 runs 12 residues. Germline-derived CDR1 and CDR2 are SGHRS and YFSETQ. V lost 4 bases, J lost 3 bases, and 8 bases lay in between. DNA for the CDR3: TGCGCCAGCAGCGCTACAGGCTACGAGCAGTACTTC. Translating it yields CASSATGYEQYF.

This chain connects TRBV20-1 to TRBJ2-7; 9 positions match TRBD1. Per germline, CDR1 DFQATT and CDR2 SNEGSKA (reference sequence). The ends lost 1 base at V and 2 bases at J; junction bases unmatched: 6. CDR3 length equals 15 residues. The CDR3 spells CSARAGTGLAYEQYF. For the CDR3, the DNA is TGCAGTGCTAGAGCCGGGACAGGGCTGGCCTACGAGCAGTACTTC.

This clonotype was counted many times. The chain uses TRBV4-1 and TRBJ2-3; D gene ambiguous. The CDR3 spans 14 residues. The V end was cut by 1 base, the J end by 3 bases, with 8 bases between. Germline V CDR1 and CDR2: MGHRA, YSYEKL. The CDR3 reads CASSQAPVTDTQYF. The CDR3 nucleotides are TGCGCCAGCAGCCAAGCCCCGGTAACAGATACGCAGTATTTT.

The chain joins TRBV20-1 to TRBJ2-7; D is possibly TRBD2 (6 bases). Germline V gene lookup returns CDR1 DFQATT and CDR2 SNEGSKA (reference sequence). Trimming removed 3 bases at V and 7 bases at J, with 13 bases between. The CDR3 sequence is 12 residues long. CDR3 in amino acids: CSASPRGGEQYF. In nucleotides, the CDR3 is TGCAGTGCTAGTCCCCGAGGAGGGGAGCAGTACTTC.

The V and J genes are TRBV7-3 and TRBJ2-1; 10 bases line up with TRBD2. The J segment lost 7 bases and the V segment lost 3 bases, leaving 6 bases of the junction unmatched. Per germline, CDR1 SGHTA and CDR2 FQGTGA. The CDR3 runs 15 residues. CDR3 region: CASSLSGGATNEQFF. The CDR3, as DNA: TGTGCCAGCAGCTTGAGCGGGGGGGCCACGAATGAGCAGTTCTTC.

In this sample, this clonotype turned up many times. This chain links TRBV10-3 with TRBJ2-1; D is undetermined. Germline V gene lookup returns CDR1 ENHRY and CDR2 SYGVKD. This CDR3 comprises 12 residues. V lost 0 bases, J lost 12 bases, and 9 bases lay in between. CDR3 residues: CAISESWAAQFF. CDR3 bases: TGTGCCATCAGTGAGTCTTGGGCGGCGCAGTTCTTC.

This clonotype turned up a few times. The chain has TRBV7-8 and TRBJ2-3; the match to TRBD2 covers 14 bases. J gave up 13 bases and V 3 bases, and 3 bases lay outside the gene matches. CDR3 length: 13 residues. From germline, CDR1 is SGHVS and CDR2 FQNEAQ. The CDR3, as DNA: TGTGCCAGCAGCTTGGGACTAGCGGGAGAGGAGTATTTT. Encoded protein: CASSLGLAGEEYF. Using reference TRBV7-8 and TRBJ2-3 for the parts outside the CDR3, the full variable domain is GAGVSQSPRYKVAKRGQDVALRCDPISGHVSLFWYQQALGQGPEFLTYFQNEAQLDKSGLPSDRFFAERPEGSVSTLKIQRTQQEDSAVYLCASSLGLAGEEYFGPGTRLTVL.

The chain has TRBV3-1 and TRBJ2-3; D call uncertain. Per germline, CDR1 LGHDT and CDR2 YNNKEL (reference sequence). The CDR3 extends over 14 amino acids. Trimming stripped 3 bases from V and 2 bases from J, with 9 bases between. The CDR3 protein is CASSHSTFTDTQYF. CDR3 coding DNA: TGTGCCAGCAGCCATTCTACGTTCACAGATACGCAGTATTTT.

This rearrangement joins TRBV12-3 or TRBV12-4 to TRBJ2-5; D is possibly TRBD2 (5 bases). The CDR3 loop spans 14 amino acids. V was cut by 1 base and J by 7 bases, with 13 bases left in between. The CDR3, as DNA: TGTGCCAGCAGTTTAGGGACTTCCGGAGGGACCCAGTACTTC. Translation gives CASSLGTSGGTQYF.

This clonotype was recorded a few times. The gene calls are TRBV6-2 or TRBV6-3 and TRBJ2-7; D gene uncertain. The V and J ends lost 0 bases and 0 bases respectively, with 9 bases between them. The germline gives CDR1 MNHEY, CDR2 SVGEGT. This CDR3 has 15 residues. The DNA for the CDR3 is TGTGCCAGCAGTTACTCGACGCAGAGCTCCTACGAGCAGTACTTC. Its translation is CASSYSTQSSYEQYF.

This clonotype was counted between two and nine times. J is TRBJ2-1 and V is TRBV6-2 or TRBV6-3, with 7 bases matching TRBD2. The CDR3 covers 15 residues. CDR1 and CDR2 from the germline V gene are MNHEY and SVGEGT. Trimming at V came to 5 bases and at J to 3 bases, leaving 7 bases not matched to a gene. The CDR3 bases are TGTGCCAGCAGTCCTCCGGGACTAAACTACAATGAGCAGTTCTTC. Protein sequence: CASSPPGLNYNEQFF.